This TCR beta chain was profiled in a study of graft-versus-host responses after intestinal transplantation (dated by TCRdb to about 2021). The study in broad terms: The transplants that recipients got were multivisceral, liver-intestinal, or isolated intestinal. Every recipient was given anti-thymocyte globulin induction, then maintenance tacrolimus and steroids for two to three years. After intestinal transplantation, graft-versus-host and host-versus-graft alloreactive T cell clones in the graft, circulation and bone marrow were tracked using bulk TCR-beta CDR3 sequencing. To identify alloreactive clones, pre-transplant mixed lymphocyte reaction products were sequenced and compared with unstimulated pre-transplant donor and recipient T cells. The cohort enrolled some 24 intestinal transplant recipients, one of whom was a retransplant, and a few patients without pretransplant specimens were excluded. A peak of at least 4% donor T cells among recipient peripheral blood mononuclear cells was the definition used for donor T cell macrochimerism. Rather than being sequenced by the commercial service, samples from three later patients were sequenced in-house on an Illumina MiSeq and processed with MiXCR.

Results the study describes overall, beyond this receptor: High GvH to HvG T cell clonal ratios were observed in the allografts of patients with donor T cell macrochimerism. The conclusions were limited by the relatively low number and heterogeneity of the intestinal transplant patients. Early after transplant, peak levels of circulating GvH clones were associated with declines in HvG clones. GvH clones turned up in recipient bone marrow, with some appearing earlier in ileal mucosa or blood, a pattern consistent with an intestinal mucosal origin.

Sample time point, as interpreted from the label and publication: cells obtained before transplantation from donor or recipient. CD3+CD4+ and CD3+CD8+ populations were FACS-sorted from unstimulated pre-transplant donor and recipient cells taken from spleen or lymph nodes. Here V drops 7 bases and J drops 2 bases, and the junction holds 8 bases not matched to any gene. The germline V gene (reference sequence) sets CDR1 to GTSNPN and CDR2 to SVGIG. Its CDR3 holds 13 amino acids, cysteine through phenylalanine. The entry retains the CDR3 DNA only, 39 bases that are in frame from base 1. Libraries came from the immunoSEQ multiplex PCR assay. For most patients, genomic DNA was isolated with the Qiagen DNeasy Blood and Tissue Kit and sent frozen to Adaptive Biotechnologies for TCR sequencing. For most patients, genomic DNA was subjected to high-throughput TCR-beta CDR3 sequencing by Adaptive Biotechnologies. As for the authors' bioinformatics: Adaptive's ImmunoSEQ software supplied the TCR sequencing data for around 17 patients, while MiXCR and VDJtools were used to process three other patients. CD4 versus CD8 sorting errors were corrected by removing sequences found in both subsets at a frequency ratio below 5:1. CDR3 nucleotide sequences shared by donor and recipient were removed because the origin of these sequences could not be assigned. To count as alloreactive, a clone needed at least 2-fold expansion over unstimulated cells and a minimum CFSE-low frequency of 0.002% (template counts) or 0.001% (read counts). Mappable clones were those detected in sequenced pre-transplant spleen, lymph node, or MLR CFSE-low populations of the donor or recipient. Cumulative frequency of alloreactive clones was calculated as a percentage of all sequences weighted by copy number. TCRdb limited this immuneACCESS table to in-frame rearrangements with V and J called. A share of clones is missing; checked studies link under half to unresolved V genes, and the rest is unexplained. The V and J calls and clone size were taken over from that table, and D and trimming were inferred from the DNA. The sample table lists 90,000 to 150,000 clones, 85% to 95% of them with a count of one. The top ten clonotypes cover 2.5% to 3.5% of the sample.

Turning to this clone: Its antigen specificity is not known. No much larger clonotype is one base removed from it; base qualities were not supplied.

Recombination connected TRBV30 to TRBJ2-7; the central 7 bases match TRBD1. The clonotype comes from a human donor who received an intestinal transplant. Sample: unstimulated CD8+ T cells sorted from spleen or lymph node cells, taken before intestinal transplant. The base sequence is TGTGCCTCGGCGACAGGACAGGCCTACGAGCAGTACTTC. Its protein reads: CASATGQAYEQYF.